What follows are 10 T cell receptor beta chains derived from one specimen sequenced in a study of blood T cell repertoires in COVID-19 (dated by TCRdb to about 2020). Libraries were prepared through the immunoSEQ multiplex PCR assay. TCRdb's version of the immuneACCESS table is confined to in-frame rearrangements and falls short of the full clone set. An unresolved V gene accounts for under half of the shortfall where checked; the remainder is of unknown origin. The sample yields about 440,000 clones; 75% to 90% were counted once. About 4.5% of the sample belongs to the ten largest clones. What was sequenced was peripheral blood. The receptors stem from a woman younger than 45 with acute or convalescent COVID-19.

The V call is TRBV7-2, the J call TRBJ2-7; perhaps TRBD1 as D (5 bases). The CDR3 sequence is 13 residues long. The germline V gene encodes CDR1 SGHTA and CDR2 FQGNSA. Between the trimmed V and J ends, which lost 5 bases and 1 base, there was a span of 9 bases. This chain's CDR3 is CASSPRASYEQYF. The CDR3 coding sequence is TGTGCCAGCAGCCCCAGGGCTTCCTACGAGCAGTACTTC.

This clone was observed a few times. The V and J genes are TRBV6-5 and TRBJ1-6, with 9 bases that match TRBD1. The CDR3 consists of 15 residues. CDR1 is MNHEY and CDR2 is SVGAGI in the germline V gene. Trimming cost V 6 bases and J 10 bases; bases outside gene matches: 10. The CDR3 sequence: CASSRTGTGRSPLHF. Written as DNA, the CDR3 is TGTGCCAGCAGCCGGACAGGGACAGGGAGGTCACCCCTCCACTTT.

This chain links TRBV6-5 with TRBJ1-6, with D uncertain. From germline, CDR1 is MNHEY and CDR2 SVGAGI. The V end lost 4 bases, the J end lost 10 bases, and 14 bases lay between the germline ends. This CDR3 comprises 14 residues. The CDR3 spells CASSSGNLGSPLHF. In nucleotides, the CDR3 is TGTGCCAGCAGTTCCGGGAATTTAGGATCACCCCTCCACTTT.

The J gene is TRBJ2-1, the V gene TRBV11-2; a possible D gene is TRBD1 (7 bases). This CDR3 spans 16 amino acids. Germline-derived CDR1 and CDR2 are SGHAT and FQNNGV. Trimming removed 0 bases from V and 6 bases from J, with 15 bases in between. Here the CDR3 reads CASSLEWGDSLNEQFF. For the CDR3, the DNA is TGTGCCAGCAGCTTAGAATGGGGGGACAGCCTCAATGAGCAGTTCTTC. Looking up the rest from reference TRBV11-2 and TRBJ2-1 gives the full variable domain: EAGVAQSPRYKIIEKRQSVAFWCNPISGHATLYWYQQILGQGPKLLIQFQNNGVVDDSQLPKDRFSAERLKGVDSTLKIQPAKLEDSAVYLCASSLEWGDSLNEQFFGPGTRLTVL.

This clone is a singleton in its sample. The chain carries TRBV28 and TRBJ1-2; TRBD1 agrees at 7 bases. The CDR3 has 14 residues. Germline V gene sequence: CDR1 MDHEN, CDR2 SYDVKM. With V trimmed by 5 bases and J by 6 bases, 9 bases remained unmatched. The CDR3 DNA is TGTGCCAGCAGTCCACTTGACAGGGCTGATGGCTACACCTTC. Amino acid sequence: CASSPLDRADGYTF.

The CDR3 loop is CASSDSYSYEQYF. Written as DNA, the CDR3 is TGTGCCAGCAGCGACAGTTACTCCTACGAGCAGTACTTC. The genes are TRBV7-9 and TRBJ2-7, with D perhaps TRBD1 (5 bases). The V gene lost 5 bases and the J gene lost 0 bases, with 8 bases spanning the gap. The CDR3 runs 13 residues. CDR1 is SEHNR and CDR2 is FQNEAQ in the germline V gene (reference sequence). The full variable domain, its missing parts supplied by reference TRBV7-9 and TRBJ2-7, is DTGVSQNPRHKITKRGQNVTFRCDPISEHNRLYWYRQTLGQGPEFLTYFQNEAQLEKSRLLSDRFSAERPKGSFSTLEIQRTEQGDSAMYLCASSDSYSYEQYFGPGTRLTVT.

The gene calls are TRBV30 and TRBJ2-6, with TRBD2 matching 7 bases. Looked up from germline, CDR1 is GTSNPN and CDR2 is SVGIG (reference sequence). The CDR3 extends over 17 amino acids. V gave up 1 base and J gave up 0 bases; unmatched junction bases: 6. The CDR3 protein is CAWSDEGGPSGANVLTF. The CDR3 region has the DNA TGTGCCTGGAGTGATGAGGGAGGGCCCTCTGGGGCCAACGTCCTGACTTTC.

This clone was detected only once. The V call is TRBV11-3, the J call TRBJ2-5; possibly TRBD2 for D (6 bases). V lost 2 bases and J 4 bases, leaving 14 bases between the germline ends. Germline V lookup: CDR1 SGHNT, CDR2 YENEEA. CDR3 length equals 15 residues. The CDR3 sequence: CASSLLGGSGETQYF. The CDR3 DNA sequence: TGTGCCAGCAGCTTATTGGGGGGATCGGGAGAGACCCAGTACTTC.

The chain carries TRBV9 and TRBJ1-1, with 8 bases matching TRBD1. Unmatched junction bases numbered 8, after V lost 0 bases and J lost 1 base. Germline values: CDR1 SGDLS, CDR2 YYNGEE. The CDR3 covers 17 residues. CDR3 protein: CASSVAGGQGANTEAFF. DNA for the CDR3: TGTGCCAGCAGCGTAGCGGGAGGACAGGGCGCGAACACTGAAGCTTTCTTT.

This clone showed up just once. The chain employs TRBV9 and TRBJ2-1; perhaps TRBD2 as D (6 bases). Trimming took off 0 bases at V and 6 bases at J, with 10 bases between the two ends. The CDR3 is 14 amino acids. Germline CDR1 is SGDLS and CDR2 is YYNGEE. The CDR3 DNA follows: TGTGCCAGCAGCGTAGCTTCTAGCGCCAATGAGCAGTTCTTC. Its translation is CASSVASSANEQFF.